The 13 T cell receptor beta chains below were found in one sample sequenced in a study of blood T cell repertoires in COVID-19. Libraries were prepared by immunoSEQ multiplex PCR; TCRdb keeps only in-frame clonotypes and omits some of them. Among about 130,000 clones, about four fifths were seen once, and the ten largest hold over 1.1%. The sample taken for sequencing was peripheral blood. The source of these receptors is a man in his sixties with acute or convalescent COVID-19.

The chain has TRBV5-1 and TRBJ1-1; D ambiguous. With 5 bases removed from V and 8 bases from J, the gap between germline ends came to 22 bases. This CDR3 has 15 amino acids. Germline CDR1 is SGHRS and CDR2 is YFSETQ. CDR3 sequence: CASSLEGHPSSEAFF. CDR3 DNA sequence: TGCGCCAGCAGTTTAGAAGGCCATCCTAGCTCAGAAGCTTTCTTT.

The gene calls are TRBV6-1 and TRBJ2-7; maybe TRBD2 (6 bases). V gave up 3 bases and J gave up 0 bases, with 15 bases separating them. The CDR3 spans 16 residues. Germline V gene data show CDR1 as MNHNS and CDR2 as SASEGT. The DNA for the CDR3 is TGTGCCAGCAGTGATGGGAGCGGGTACACCTCCTACGAGCAGTACTTC. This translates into CASSDGSGYTSYEQYF.

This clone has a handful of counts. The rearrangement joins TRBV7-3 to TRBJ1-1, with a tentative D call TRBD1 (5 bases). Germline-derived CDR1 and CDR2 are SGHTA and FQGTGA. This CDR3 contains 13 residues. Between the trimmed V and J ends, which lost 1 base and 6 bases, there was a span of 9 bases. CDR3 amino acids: CASSLMGQAEAFF. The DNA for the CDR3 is TGTGCCAGCAGCTTAATGGGGCAAGCTGAAGCTTTCTTT.

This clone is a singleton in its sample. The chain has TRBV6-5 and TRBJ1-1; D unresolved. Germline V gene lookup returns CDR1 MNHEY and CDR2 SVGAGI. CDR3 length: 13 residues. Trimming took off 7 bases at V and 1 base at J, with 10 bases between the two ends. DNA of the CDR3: TGTGCCAGCACAGAGGTCCAGAACACTGAAGCTTTCTTT. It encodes CASTEVQNTEAFF.

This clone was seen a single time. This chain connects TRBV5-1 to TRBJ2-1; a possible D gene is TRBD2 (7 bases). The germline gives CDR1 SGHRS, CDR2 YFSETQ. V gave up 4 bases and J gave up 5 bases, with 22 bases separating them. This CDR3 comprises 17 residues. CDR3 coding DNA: TGCGCCAGCAGCCGAGTCGGCGGGGGCCCCCCCCACAATGAGCAGTTCTTC. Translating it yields CASSRVGGGPPHNEQFF.

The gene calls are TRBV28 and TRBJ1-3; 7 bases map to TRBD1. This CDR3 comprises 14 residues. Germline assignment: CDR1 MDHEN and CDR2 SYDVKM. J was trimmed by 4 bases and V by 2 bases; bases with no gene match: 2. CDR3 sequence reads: CASSLQGVGNTIYF. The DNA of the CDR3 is TGTGCCAGCAGTTTACAGGGGGTGGGAAACACCATATATTTT.

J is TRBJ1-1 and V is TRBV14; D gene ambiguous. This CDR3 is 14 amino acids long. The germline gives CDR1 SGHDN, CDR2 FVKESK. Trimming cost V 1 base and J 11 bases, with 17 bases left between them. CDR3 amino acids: CASSQVGSADLAFF. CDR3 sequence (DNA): TGTGCCAGCAGCCAAGTAGGTAGTGCGGACTTGGCTTTCTTT.

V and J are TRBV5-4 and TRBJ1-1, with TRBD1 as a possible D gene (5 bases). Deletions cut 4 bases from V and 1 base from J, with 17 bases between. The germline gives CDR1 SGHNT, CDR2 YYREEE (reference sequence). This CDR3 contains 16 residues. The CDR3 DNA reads TGTGCCAGCAGCCGGCCCCCTTTGGGGGGGAACACTGAAGCTTTCTTT. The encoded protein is CASSRPPLGGNTEAFF.

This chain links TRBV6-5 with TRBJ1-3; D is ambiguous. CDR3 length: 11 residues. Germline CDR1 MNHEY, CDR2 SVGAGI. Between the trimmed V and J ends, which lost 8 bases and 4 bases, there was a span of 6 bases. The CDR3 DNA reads TGTGCCAGCCGCGAAGGAAACACCATATATTTT. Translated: CASREGNTIYF.

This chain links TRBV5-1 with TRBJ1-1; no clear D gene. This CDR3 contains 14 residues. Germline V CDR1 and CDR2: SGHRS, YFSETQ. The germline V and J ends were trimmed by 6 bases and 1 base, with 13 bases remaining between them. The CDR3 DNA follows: TGCGCCAGCAAAGTACGAGAACGGAACACTGAAGCTTTCTTT. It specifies CASKVRERNTEAFF. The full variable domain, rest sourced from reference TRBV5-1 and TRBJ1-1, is KAGVTQTPRYLIKTRGQQVTLSCSPISGHRSVSWYQQTPGQGLQFLFEYFSETQRNKGNFPGRFSGRQFSNSRSEMNVSTLELGDSALYLCASKVRERNTEAFFGQGTRLTVV.

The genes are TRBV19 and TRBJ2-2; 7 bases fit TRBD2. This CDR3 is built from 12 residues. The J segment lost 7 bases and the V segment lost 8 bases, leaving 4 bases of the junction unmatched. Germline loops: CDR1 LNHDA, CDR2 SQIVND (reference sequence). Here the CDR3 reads CASAGGIGELFF. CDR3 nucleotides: TGTGCCAGTGCCGGGGGGATCGGGGAGCTGTTTTTT.

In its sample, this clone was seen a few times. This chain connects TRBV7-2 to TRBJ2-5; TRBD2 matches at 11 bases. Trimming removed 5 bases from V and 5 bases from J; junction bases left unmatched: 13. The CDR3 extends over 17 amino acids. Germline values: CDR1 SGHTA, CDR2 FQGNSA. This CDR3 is CASSPDIAGGRRETQYF. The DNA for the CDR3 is TGTGCCAGCAGCCCCGATATAGCGGGGGGGCGGAGGGAGACCCAGTACTTC.

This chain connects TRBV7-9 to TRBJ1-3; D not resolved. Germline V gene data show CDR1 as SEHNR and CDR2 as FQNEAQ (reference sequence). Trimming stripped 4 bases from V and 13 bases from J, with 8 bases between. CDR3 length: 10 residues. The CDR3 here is CASSSSGIYF. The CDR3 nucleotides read TGTGCCAGCAGCTCCAGTGGTATATATTTT.